Listed here are 5 T cell receptor beta chains from one sample, sequenced in a study of control samples from healthy donors and cancer patients. Clones were sequenced by immunoSEQ multiplex PCR, and TCRdb holds only the in-frame ones, with some missing. The sample lists some 120,000 clones, approximately 90% occurring once. What was sequenced was PBMCs. These receptor sequences come from a woman in her 50s with colorectal cancer.

V gene TRBV30 combines with J gene TRBJ2-3; 9 bases align to TRBD2. Germline V CDR1 and CDR2: GTSNPN, SVGIG (reference sequence). The J segment lost 5 bases and the V segment lost 0 bases, leaving 3 bases of the junction unmatched. The CDR3 totals 14 residues. The DNA for the CDR3 is TGTGCCTGGAGTGTAGGCGGGGGGGAAGATACGCAGTATTTT. Protein sequence: CAWSVGGGEDTQYF.

The rearrangement joins TRBV4-1 to TRBJ2-7; D gene unclear. Looked up from germline, CDR1 is MGHRA and CDR2 is YSYEKL. The CDR3 runs to 15 residues. V dropped 3 bases and J dropped 2 bases, with 14 bases sitting between them. The CDR3 DNA follows: TGCGCCAGCAGCCAGCCCGTTGGGCAGGCCTACGAGCAGTACTTC. It codes for CASSQPVGQAYEQYF.

The genes are TRBV12-3 or TRBV12-4 and TRBJ2-5; D tentatively reads TRBD1 or TRBD2 (6 bases each). Trimming removed 1 base from V and 7 bases from J, with 10 bases in between. This CDR3 is 13 amino acids long. The CDR3 protein is CASSLGGAGTQYF. The CDR3 region has the DNA TGTGCCAGCAGTTTAGGGGGGGCAGGGACCCAGTACTTC.

Here the CDR3 DNA reads TGTGCCAGCAGCCCGGTAATGTCAGGAGACATCTCCGTCCCCTACGAGCAGTACTTC. Its protein product is CASSPVMSGDISVPYEQYF. The chain couples TRBV4-2 to TRBJ2-7, with D unclear. The CDR3 covers 19 residues. The germline gives CDR1 LGHNA, CDR2 YNFKEQ. Trimming pared 4 bases from V and 2 bases from J, leaving 27 bases between.

This clone was counted between two and nine times. The chain joins TRBV4-2 to TRBJ2-7, with TRBD2 matching over 7 bases. Trimming cost V 1 base and J 3 bases; bases outside gene matches: 6. CDR3 length: 15 residues. CDR1 and CDR2 from the germline V gene are LGHNA and YNFKEQ. This CDR3 is CASSQVLSGNYEQYF. In DNA, the CDR3 is TGTGCCAGCAGCCAAGTATTAAGCGGGAACTACGAGCAGTACTTC.